This TCR beta chain came from a study of regulatory T cells in long-lasting Graves disease. Across the study: Over 5 years on antithyroid drugs plus positive TSH receptor antibodies marked Graves' disease as persistent. Whole-study results and caveats: Reduced TCR diversity was observed in persistent Graves' patients versus newly diagnosed patients. With persistent disease, TRBV28, TRBJ1-2 and TRBJ2-5 were the favored segments.

This CDR3 has 13 amino acids. Trimming cost V 3 bases and J 3 bases, with 11 bases left between them. The germline V gene encodes CDR1 DFQATT and CDR2 SNEGSKA (reference sequence). This clonotype occurred many times. Its antigen is unidentified. Building of the TCR beta libraries involved iRepertoire HTBI primers and Arm-PCR of CDR3 regions. TCRdb itself ran the multiplex PCR reads through MiXCR, one entry per CDR3 protein. The repertoire includes hundreds of thousands of distinct CDR3 sequences, 20% of them detected once, and 7.8% sits in the top ten. Noted time point: persistent/refractory GD, antithyroid drugs over 5 years with positive TRAb. RNA from PBMCs was the source of the TCR library. The collection involved drawing approximately 9.9 milliliters of peripheral blood into EDTA tubes.

The source of this sequence is a female donor with Graves disease. The rearrangement uses TRBV20-1 and TRBJ1-1, with D maybe TRBD1 (6 bases). Specimen: peripheral blood mononuclear cells (PBMCs), collected when the disease was refractory, from a patient treated with antithyroid drugs. Written as DNA, the CDR3 is TGCAGTGCTAGTGCGGGGGCGGACACTGAAGCTTTCTTT. This encodes CSASAGADTEAFF.